Reported below is one T cell receptor (beta chain). What it recognizes is unknown. This sample stems from a study of T cells after yellow fever vaccination. General observations from the study: Re-detected after boosting: most primary clones, more than 95% of CD4 and over 80% of CD8.

The authors made TCR cDNA by 5'RACE template switching, adding a universal primer site and UMIs. TCRdb fed the 5' RACE reads into MiXCR, producing one record per CDR3 protein. The sample yields hundreds of thousands of distinct CDR3 sequences, around an eighth seen once. This TCR was recovered from a man aged 30 to 39 who received the YFV17D yellow fever vaccine. The sample in question was PBMCs, obtained on the day of the yellow fever booster vaccination.

The CDR3 reads CASGPDRAVEQFF. CDR3 nucleotide sequence: TGTGCTAGTGGCCCGGACAGGGCTGTTGAGCAGTTCTTC. This chain links TRBV12-5 with TRBJ2-1; 8 positions agree with TRBD1. V trimming: 6 bases; J trimming: 9 bases; junction bases outside the gene matches: 7. There are 13 residues in the CDR3. Per the germline V gene, CDR1 is LGHNT and CDR2 is FRNRAP.